This TCR beta chain was sequenced for a study of T cells in tuberculosis (dated by TCRdb to between 2017 and 2018). At the level of the whole study: In the study, CD1B tetramers and high-throughput TCR immunosequencing were combined to characterize T cells specific for the mycobacterial lipid antigen glucose monomycolate (GMM). The paper's findings and limits, for the study overall: T cells that bind the CD1B-GMM tetramer with low affinity may have been missed by the stringent sort gate.

Points on this clone: The sample holds no much larger clone one base away, and base qualities are not on file.

Including cysteine and phenylalanine, the CDR3 has 15 amino acids. The kept DNA is CDR3 alone, 45 bases in frame from the first base. The germline V gene (reference sequence) gives CDR1 as GTSNPN and CDR2 as SVGIG. The trim is 0 bases for V and 1 base for J, with a gap of 12 bases between the germline ends. Because TCR-alpha and TCR-beta chains were sequenced unpaired, no chain pairing information was available. TCR libraries were generated with the immunoSEQ multiplex PCR assay, using TCR-beta and/or TCR-alpha/delta assays for each sample. The amplified TCR libraries were sequenced using the Illumina high-throughput platform. The published analysis was carried out like this. Clustering and dimensionality reduction relied on pairwise TCRdist distances among GMM-specific receptors from T cells that were either sorted ex vivo or expanded in vitro. Sequence motifs defined by gene usage and CDR3 content were checked for enrichment by comparing tetramer-positive and tetramer-negative populations. Held by TCRdb, this immuneACCESS table contains in-frame sequences only and omits some clones. Under half of the omission traces to an unresolved V gene where checked; the cause of the rest is unknown. The V and J calls and clone size are taken from that table; D and trimming were inferred from the DNA. The sample includes about 58,000 clones, with 70% to 90% observed a single time. 21% of the sample goes to the ten largest clones.

After being thawed and rested overnight, PBMC were stained with GMM-loaded CD1B tetramer, a Live/Dead dye and anti-CD3, and were then sorted on a FACS Aria II. CD1B tetramers were loaded with C32 glucose monomycolate purified from Rhodococcus equi. Before cryopreservation, the PBMC used for tetramer sorting had been depleted of CD14-expressing monocytes as part of a separate study. From each donor, approximately 100,000 tetramer-negative cells were also sorted and analyzed side by side with the tetramer-positive cells. GMM-loaded CD1B tetramers were used to sort antigen-specific T cells from four healthy South African adults.

The rearrangement combines TRBV30 with TRBJ1-1; 6 matching bases give a weak D call of TRBD1. The TCR sequence derives from an adult woman with latent tuberculosis. The source material was CD1b-GMM tetramer-negative cells sorted from PBMCs. The cell subset or site label for this specimen denotes: T cells not binding CD1B-GMM tetramer, sorted from same donor. The nucleotides are TGTGCCTGGAGTGTACGGGGCAGGGGGAACACTGAAGCTTTCTTT. This is translated as CAWSVRGRGNTEAFF.